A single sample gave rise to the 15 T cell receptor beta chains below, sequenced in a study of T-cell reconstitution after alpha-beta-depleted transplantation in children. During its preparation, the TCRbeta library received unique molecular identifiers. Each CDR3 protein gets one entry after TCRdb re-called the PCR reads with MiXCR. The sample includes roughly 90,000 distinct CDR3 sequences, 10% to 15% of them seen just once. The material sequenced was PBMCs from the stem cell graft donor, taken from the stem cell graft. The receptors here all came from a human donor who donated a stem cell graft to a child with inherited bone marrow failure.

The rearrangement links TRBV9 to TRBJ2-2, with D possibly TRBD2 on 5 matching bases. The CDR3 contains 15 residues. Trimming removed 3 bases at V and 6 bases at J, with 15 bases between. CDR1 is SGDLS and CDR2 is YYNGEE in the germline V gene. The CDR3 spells CASSARTGLAGELFF. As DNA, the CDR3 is TGTGCCAGCAGCGCCCGGACTGGTCTCGCCGGGGAGCTGTTTTTT.

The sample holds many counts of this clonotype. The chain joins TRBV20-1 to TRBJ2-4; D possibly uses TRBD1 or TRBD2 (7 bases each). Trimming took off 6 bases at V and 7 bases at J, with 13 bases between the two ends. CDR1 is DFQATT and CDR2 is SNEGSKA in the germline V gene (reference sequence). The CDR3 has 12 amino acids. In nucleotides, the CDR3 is TGCAGTGCCCCCAGGGGGGGGAACATTCAGTACTTC. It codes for CSAPRGGNIQYF.

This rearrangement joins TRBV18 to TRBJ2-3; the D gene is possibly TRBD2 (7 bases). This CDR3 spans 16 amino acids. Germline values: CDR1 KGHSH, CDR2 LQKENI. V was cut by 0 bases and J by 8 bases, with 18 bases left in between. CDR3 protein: CASSPPGGIAGATQYF. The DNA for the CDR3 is TGTGCCAGCTCACCACCGGGAGGGATTGCAGGGGCTACGCAGTATTTT.

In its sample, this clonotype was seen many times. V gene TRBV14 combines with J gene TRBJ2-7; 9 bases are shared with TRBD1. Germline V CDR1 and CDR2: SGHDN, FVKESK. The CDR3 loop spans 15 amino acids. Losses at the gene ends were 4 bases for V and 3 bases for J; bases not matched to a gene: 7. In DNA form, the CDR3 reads TGTGCCAGCAGCCGGCAGGGACAGGGCCGCTACGAGCAGTACTTC. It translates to CASSRQGQGRYEQYF.

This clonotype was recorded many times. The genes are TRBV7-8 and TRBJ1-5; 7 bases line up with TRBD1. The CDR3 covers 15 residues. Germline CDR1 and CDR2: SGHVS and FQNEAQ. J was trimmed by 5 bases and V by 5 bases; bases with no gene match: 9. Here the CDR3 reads CASSPGTAGDQPQHF. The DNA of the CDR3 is TGTGCCAGCAGCCCCGGGACAGCGGGGGATCAGCCCCAGCATTTT.

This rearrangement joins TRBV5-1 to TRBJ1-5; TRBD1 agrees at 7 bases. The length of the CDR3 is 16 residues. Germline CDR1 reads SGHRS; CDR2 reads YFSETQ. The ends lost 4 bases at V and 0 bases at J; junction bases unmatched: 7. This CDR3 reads CASSLAPGGSNQPQHF. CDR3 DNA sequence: TGCGCCAGCAGCCTTGCCCCAGGGGGTAGCAATCAGCCCCAGCATTTT.

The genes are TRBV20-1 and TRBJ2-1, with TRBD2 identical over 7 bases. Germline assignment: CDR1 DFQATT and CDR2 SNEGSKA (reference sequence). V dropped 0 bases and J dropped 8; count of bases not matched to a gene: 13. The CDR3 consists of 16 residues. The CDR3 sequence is CSARDRASGPRDEQFF. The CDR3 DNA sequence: TGCAGTGCTAGAGATCGGGCTAGCGGACCACGGGATGAGCAGTTCTTC.

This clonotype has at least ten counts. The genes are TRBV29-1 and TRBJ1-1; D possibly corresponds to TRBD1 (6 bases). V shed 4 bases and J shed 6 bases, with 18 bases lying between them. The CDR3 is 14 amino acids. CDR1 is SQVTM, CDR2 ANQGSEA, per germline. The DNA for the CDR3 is TGCAGCGTTGTTCTGATACAGGGTTTGCCTGAAGCTTTCTTT. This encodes CSVVLIQGLPEAFF. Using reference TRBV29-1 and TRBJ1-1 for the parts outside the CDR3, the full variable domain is SAVISQKPSRDICQRGTSLTIQCQVDSQVTMMFWYRQQPGQSLTLIATANQGSEATYESGFVIDKFPISRPNLTFSTLTVSNMSPEDSSIYLCSVVLIQGLPEAFFGQGTRLTVV.

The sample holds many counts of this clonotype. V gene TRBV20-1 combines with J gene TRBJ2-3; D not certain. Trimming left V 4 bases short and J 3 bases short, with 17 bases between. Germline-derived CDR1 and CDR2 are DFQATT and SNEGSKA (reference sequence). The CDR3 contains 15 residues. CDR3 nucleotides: TGCAGTGCTAAAGGAGACCCCACCTTGACAGATACGCAGTATTTT. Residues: CSAKGDPTLTDTQYF.

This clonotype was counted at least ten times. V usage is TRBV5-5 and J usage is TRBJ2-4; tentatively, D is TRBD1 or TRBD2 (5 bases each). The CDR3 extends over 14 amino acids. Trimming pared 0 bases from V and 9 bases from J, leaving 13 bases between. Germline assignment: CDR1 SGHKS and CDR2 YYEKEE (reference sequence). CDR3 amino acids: CASSLERWGTIQYF. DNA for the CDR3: TGTGCCAGCAGCTTGGAGCGTTGGGGGACCATTCAGTACTTC.

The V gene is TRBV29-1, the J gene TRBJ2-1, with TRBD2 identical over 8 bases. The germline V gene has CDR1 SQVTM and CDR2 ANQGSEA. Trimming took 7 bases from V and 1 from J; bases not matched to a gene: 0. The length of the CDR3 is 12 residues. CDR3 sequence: CSGGGSYNEQFF. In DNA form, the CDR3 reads TGCAGCGGCGGGGGGTCCTACAATGAGCAGTTCTTC.

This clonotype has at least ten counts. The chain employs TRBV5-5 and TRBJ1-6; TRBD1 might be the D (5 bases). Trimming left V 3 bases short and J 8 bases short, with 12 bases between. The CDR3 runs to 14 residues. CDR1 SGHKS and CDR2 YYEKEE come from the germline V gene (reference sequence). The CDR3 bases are TGTGCCAGCAGCTCTGACAGAAATTATTCACCCCTCCACTTT. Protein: CASSSDRNYSPLHF.

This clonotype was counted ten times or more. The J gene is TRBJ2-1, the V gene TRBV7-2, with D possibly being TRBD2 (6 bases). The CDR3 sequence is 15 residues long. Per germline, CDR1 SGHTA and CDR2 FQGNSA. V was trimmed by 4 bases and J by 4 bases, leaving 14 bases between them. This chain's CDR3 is CASSSLGLIYNEQFF. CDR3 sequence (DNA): TGTGCCAGCAGCTCACTGGGACTCATATACAATGAGCAGTTCTTC.

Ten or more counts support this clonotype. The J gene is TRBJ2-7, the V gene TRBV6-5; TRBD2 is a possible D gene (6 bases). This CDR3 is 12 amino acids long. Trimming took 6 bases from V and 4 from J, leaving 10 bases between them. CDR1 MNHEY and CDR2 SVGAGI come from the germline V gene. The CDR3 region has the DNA TGTGCCAGCAGGCGAGGGACTTACGAGCAGTACTTC. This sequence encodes CASRRGTYEQYF.

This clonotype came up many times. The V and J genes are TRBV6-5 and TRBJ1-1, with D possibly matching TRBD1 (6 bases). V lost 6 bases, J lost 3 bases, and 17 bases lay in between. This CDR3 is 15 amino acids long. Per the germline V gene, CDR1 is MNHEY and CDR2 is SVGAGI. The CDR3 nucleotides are TGTGCCAGCAGATTCAGGGGCGGGGTGTACACTGAAGCTTTCTTT. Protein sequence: CASRFRGGVYTEAFF.